Below are 14 T cell receptor beta chains sequenced from a single sample in a study of cytotoxic CD8 clonotypes in ibrutinib-treated CLL. Sequencing was performed with immunoSEQ multiplex PCR; in TCRdb, only in-frame clones are kept and a portion is missing. The sample shows about 180,000 clones, under 85% of them seen only once. The source was PBMCs, collected after 24 months of ibrutinib treatment. These TCRs come from a human donor with chronic lymphocytic leukemia.

J is TRBJ1-3 and V is TRBV6-1; D remains unclear. Trimming removed 6 bases at V and 5 bases at J, with 14 bases between. There are 14 residues in the CDR3. Germline lookup yields CDR1 MNHNS and CDR2 SASEGT. CDR3 in amino acids: CASSLEAQRNTIYF. The CDR3 coding sequence is TGTGCCAGCAGCTTAGAGGCGCAGAGAAACACCATATATTTT.

CDR3 sequence (DNA): TGTGCCAGCAGACCTGCGCGATCGGGACTAAACAATGAGCAGTTCTTC. Amino acid sequence: CASRPARSGLNNEQFF. The chain employs TRBV7-2 and TRBJ2-1; 7 bases match TRBD2. This CDR3 has 16 residues. Germline CDR1 SGHTA, CDR2 FQGNSA. V lost 6 bases and J lost 5; bases outside the gene matches: 13.

J is TRBJ2-7 and V is TRBV28; D uncertain. The CDR3 is 13 residues long. V was trimmed by 2 bases and J by 1 base, leaving 6 bases between them. The germline CDR1 and CDR2 sequences are MDHEN and SYDVKM. The CDR3 spells CASSLPLSYEQYF. CDR3 sequence (DNA): TGTGCCAGCAGTTTACCCTTATCCTACGAGCAGTACTTC.

This sequence joins TRBV7-9 and TRBJ2-7; 10 nucleotides match TRBD1. The J segment lost 0 bases and the V segment lost 5 bases, leaving 4 bases of the junction unmatched. The CDR3 loop spans 15 amino acids. CDR1 and CDR2 from the germline V gene are SEHNR and FQNEAQ (reference sequence). In DNA form, the CDR3 reads TGTGCCAGCAGCACCGGACAGGGGGGCTCCTACGAGCAGTACTTC. Amino acid sequence: CASSTGQGGSYEQYF.

The J gene is TRBJ2-5, the V gene TRBV18, with D possibly matching TRBD2 (6 bases). Trimming took off 4 bases at V and 3 bases at J, with 12 bases between the two ends. Germline CDR1 is KGHSH and CDR2 is LQKENI. The CDR3 loop spans 14 amino acids. The CDR3 protein is CASSLGGLKETQYF. The CDR3, as DNA: TGTGCCAGCTCACTCGGAGGGCTAAAAGAGACCCAGTACTTC.

This sequence joins TRBV28 and TRBJ2-2; D gene uncertain. Trimming took 6 bases from V and 0 from J, leaving 11 bases between them. The V gene's germline CDR1 is MDHEN and CDR2 SYDVKM. The CDR3 spans 15 residues. CDR3 DNA: TGTGCCAGCAGCGGTGCGATGGCGAACACCGGGGAGCTGTTTTTT. Protein sequence: CASSGAMANTGELFF.

The genes are TRBV5-1 and TRBJ1-3, with TRBD1 matching over 8 bases. The V gene end was trimmed by 7 bases and the J gene end by 4 bases; junction bases not matched to a gene: 10. CDR3 size: 15 residues. CDR1 SGHRS and CDR2 YFSETQ come from the germline V gene. CDR3 sequence: CASSLVTGDGNTIYF. CDR3 sequence (DNA): TGCGCCAGCTCGCTCGTGACAGGGGACGGAAACACCATATATTTT.

This sequence joins TRBV7-9 and TRBJ1-4; unclear D gene. The V gene lost 5 bases and the J gene lost 8 bases, with 18 bases spanning the gap. This CDR3 has 15 residues. CDR1 is SEHNR and CDR2 is FQNEAQ in the germline V gene (reference sequence). CDR3: CASSPRVLLGEKLFF. The CDR3 DNA reads TGTGCCAGCAGCCCACGGGTTCTACTAGGGGAAAAACTGTTTTTT.

This clone has only one observation. The chain couples TRBV6-1 to TRBJ2-7, with D perhaps TRBD1 (7 bases). V lost 2 bases, J lost 6 bases, and 17 bases lay in between. CDR3 size: 15 residues. Germline CDR1 is MNHNS and CDR2 is SASEGT. CDR3 protein: CASSEYPRGVGEQYF. DNA for the CDR3: TGTGCCAGCAGTGAATATCCCAGGGGGGTAGGCGAGCAGTACTTC.

The chain carries TRBV27 and TRBJ1-6; D remains ambiguous. Germline loops: CDR1 MNHEY, CDR2 SMNVEV (reference sequence). The V end was cut by 5 bases, the J end by 11 bases, with 16 bases between. The CDR3 spans 14 residues. CDR3 bases: TGTGCCAGCAGTCCCCCGGTCTCCGAGGCACCCCTCCACTTT. Amino acid sequence: CASSPPVSEAPLHF.

V is TRBV27 and J is TRBJ2-1; 8 positions match TRBD2. CDR3 length: 15 amino acids. J was trimmed by 1 base and V by 2 bases; bases with no gene match: 1. Germline loops: CDR1 MNHEY, CDR2 SMNVEV (reference sequence). The chain's CDR3 is CASSLREGSYNEQFF. In DNA form, the CDR3 reads TGTGCCAGCAGTTTACGGGAGGGGTCCTACAATGAGCAGTTCTTC.

The chain has TRBV27 and TRBJ1-1; 11 nucleotides line up with TRBD1. Germline V gene sequence: CDR1 MNHEY, CDR2 SMNVEV (reference sequence). The CDR3 contains 15 residues. The ends lost 4 bases at V and 7 bases at J; junction bases unmatched: 8. CDR3 DNA: TGTGCCAGCAGTTCCCCGGACAGGGGGCAACTTGAAGCTTTCTTT. Residues: CASSSPDRGQLEAFF.

Comments on this clone: Other DNA sequences in the same sample also yield this CDR3. This chain connects TRBV9 to TRBJ2-3; D gene ambiguous. The V end was cut by 2 bases, the J end by 0 bases, with 4 bases between. The CDR3 runs 13 residues. Per the germline V gene, CDR1 is SGDLS and CDR2 is YYNGEE. In DNA form, the CDR3 reads TGTGCCAGCAGCGTCCTTAGCACAGATACGCAGTATTTT. Encoded protein: CASSVLSTDTQYF.

V and J are TRBV18 and TRBJ1-2, with 8 bases identical to TRBD1. This CDR3 contains 16 residues. V trimming: 3 bases; J trimming: 3 bases; junction bases outside the gene matches: 9. CDR1 is KGHSH, CDR2 LQKENI, per germline. The DNA of the CDR3 is TGTGCCAGCTCACCCCGGACAGGGAGGAATGACTATGGCTACACCTTC. It is translated as CASSPRTGRNDYGYTF.